This T cell receptor beta chain derives from a study of blood T cell repertoires in COVID-19. At the level of the study: The United States, Italy and Spain provided the acute and convalescent COVID-19 samples.

V lost 2 bases and J 1 base, leaving 10 bases between the germline ends. This CDR3 has 15 amino acids. CDR1 is WSHSY, CDR2 SAAADI, per germline. Patients in Seattle were enrolled during active infection, then followed longitudinally. As originally analysed: Amplifying reference gene primers gave estimates of nucleated cell counts. Assay used: immunoSEQ multiplex PCR; TCRdb lists only in-frame clones, some missing. V and J calls plus clone size are reproduced from that table; the DNA served to infer D and trimming. The sample contains 90,000 or so clones, 87% of which appear only once. This clonotype was obtained from a woman aged 55-69 years with COVID-19, enrolled during active disease. The V and J genes are TRBV10-2 and TRBJ2-3, with D maybe TRBD1 (6 bases). The sample comprised peripheral blood. CDR3 bases: TGCGCCAGCAGTGAGGGGTGGGGGCGCACAGATACGCAGTATTTT. This encodes CASSEGWGRTDTQYF.